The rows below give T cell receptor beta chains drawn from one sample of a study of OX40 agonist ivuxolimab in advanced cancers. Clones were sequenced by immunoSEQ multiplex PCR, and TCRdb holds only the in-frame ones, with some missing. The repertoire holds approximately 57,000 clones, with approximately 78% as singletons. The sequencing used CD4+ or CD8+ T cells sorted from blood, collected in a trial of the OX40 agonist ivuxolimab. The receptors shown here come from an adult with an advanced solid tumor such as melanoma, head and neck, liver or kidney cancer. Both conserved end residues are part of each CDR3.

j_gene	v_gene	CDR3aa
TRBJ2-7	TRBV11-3	CASRTGTGSPEQYF
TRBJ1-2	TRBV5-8	CASSLDGSYTF
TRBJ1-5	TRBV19	CASKGTGSQPQHF
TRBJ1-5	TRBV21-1	CASSEGGVCNQPQHF
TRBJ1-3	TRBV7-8	CASSLREGTGNTIYF
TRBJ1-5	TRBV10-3	CAISETGTGNNQPQHF
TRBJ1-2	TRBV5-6	CASSLDRNYGYTF
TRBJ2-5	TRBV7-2	CASSFQGLGGETQYF
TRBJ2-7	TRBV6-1	CASSELSTRVQYF
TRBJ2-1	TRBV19	CASSIGGDSYNEQFF
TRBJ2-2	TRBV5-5	CASSLDPGRPRTGELFF
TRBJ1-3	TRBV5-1	CASSPRSTGNTIYF
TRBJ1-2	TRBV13	CASSEPGTGANYGYTF
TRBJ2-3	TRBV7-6	CASSLEWGWGTDTQYF
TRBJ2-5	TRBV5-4	CASSLRETQYF
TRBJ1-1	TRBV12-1	CASSLSDRNTEAFF
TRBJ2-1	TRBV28	CASSSSGVRNEQFF
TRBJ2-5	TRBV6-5	CASSGGQETQYF
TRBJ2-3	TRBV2	CASSASGNRGTDTQYF
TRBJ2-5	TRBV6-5	CASSQGQETQYF
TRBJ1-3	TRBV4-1	CASSQRLNSGNTIYF
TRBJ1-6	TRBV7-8	CASSFGQGASSYNSPLHF
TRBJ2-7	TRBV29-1	CSVAGSSSYEQYF
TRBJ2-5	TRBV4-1	CASSPFSGIEETQYF
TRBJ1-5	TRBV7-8	CASSLARGQGGQPQHF
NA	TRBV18	CASSPHQFEQYF
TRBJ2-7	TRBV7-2	CASSPLGTGVGEQYF
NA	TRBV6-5	CASSADRGSSYEQYF
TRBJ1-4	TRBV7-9	CASSLAPGEKLFF
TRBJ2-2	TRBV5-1	CASSLGLAGTTGELFF
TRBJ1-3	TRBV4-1	CASSQAGQGGNTIYF
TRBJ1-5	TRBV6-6	CASSYSTGGGQPQHF
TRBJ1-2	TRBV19	CASSPQQSSGTGKSGYTF
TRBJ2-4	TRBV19	CASMQVGDKNIQYF
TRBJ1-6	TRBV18	CASSPAGDYSPLHF
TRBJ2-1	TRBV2	CASSDSTLAGGHYNEQFF
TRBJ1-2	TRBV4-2	CASSRTGRKENGYTF
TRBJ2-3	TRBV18	CASSPGQGTDTQYF
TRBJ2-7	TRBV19	CASSTPNRVGQYF
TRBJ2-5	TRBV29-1	CSVARGQGTQYF
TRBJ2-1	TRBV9	CASSVGTSGGPPDNEQFF
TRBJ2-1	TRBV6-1	CASSSLAGGINEQFF
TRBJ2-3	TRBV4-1	CASSQETSGVDTQYF
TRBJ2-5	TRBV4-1	CASSQESPGGLGTQYF
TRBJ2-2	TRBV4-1	CASSQLGTSGPNTGELFF
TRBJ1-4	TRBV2	CASRPGRSNEKLFF
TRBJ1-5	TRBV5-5	CASSLVVGQPQHF
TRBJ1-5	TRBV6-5	CASRSTGTGMHF
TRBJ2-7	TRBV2	CASSEEVGLAYEQYF
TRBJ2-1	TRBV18	CASSLQRDEQFF
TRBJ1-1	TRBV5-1	CASSLGVTMNTEAFF
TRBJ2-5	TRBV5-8	CASSLGPGDETQYF
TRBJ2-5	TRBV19	CASRTHPGAVQETQYF
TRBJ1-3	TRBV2	CASSAQGARGNTIYF
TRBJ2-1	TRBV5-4	CASSSGQGKGNEQFF
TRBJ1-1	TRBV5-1	CASSLTGTNTEAFF
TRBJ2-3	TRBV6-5	CASRDGGGGDTQYF
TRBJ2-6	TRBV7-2	CASSPFWTGSAGANVLTF
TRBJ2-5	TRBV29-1	CSVTSGGALETQYF